Sequencing of this T cell receptor (beta chain) was carried out in a study of blood T cell repertoires in COVID-19. CDR3 length equals 16 residues. The V gene's germline CDR1 is SGDLS and CDR2 YYNGEE. The trim removed 2 bases at V and 4 bases at J, leaving 8 bases unmatched. Under the authors' procedure: Nucleated cell number was recorded as an estimate derived from reference gene primer amplification. The assay was immunoSEQ multiplex PCR, and TCRdb's table has in-frame clones only and misses some. V and J calls and clone size come straight from that table; D and trimming were deduced from the DNA. The sample consists of some 300,000 clones, about 87% of them appearing once.

The V call is TRBV9, the J call TRBJ2-2; 7 bases agree with TRBD1. The TCR sequence derives from a woman in her 50s with COVID-19, enrolled during active disease. Sequenced: peripheral blood. The CDR3 nucleotides read TGTGCCAGCAGCGTTCGAGGGGGCGCCGGCACCGGGGAGCTGTTTTTT. Protein sequence: CASSVRGGAGTGELFF.